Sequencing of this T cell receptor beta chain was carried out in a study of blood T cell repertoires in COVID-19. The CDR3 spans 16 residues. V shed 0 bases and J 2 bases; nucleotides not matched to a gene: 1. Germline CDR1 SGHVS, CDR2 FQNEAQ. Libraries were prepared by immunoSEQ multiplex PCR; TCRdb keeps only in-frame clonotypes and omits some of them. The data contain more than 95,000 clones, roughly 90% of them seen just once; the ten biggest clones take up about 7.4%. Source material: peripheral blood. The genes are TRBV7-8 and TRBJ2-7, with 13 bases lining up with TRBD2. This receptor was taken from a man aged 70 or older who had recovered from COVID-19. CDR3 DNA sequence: TGTGCCAGCAGCTTAGCGACTAGCGGGGGGACCTACGAGCAGTACTTC. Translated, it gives CASSLATSGGTYEQYF.